This record covers a single T cell receptor beta chain. Mismatch with germline at one junction end may stem from a read error. Germline values: CDR1 LNHDA, CDR2 SQIVND (reference sequence). CDR3 length: 13 residues. These data originate in a study of cytomegalovirus exposure and HLA in healthy donors. Both 60 Vbeta primers and 13 Jbeta primers went into the PCR. Profiling relied on immunoSEQ multiplex PCR, and the TCRdb table lists in-frame clones only, not all of them. The sample lists tens of thousands of clones; roughly 75% were seen once. The sample consisted of PBMCs. This chain links TRBV19 with TRBJ1-2; TRBD1 is a possible D gene (6 bases). The clonotype was recovered from a male donor in good health and CMV-seronegative. The CDR3 region has the DNA TGTGCCAGTAGTATCGACAGGTATCATGGCTACCCCTTC. Protein: CASSIDRYHGYPF. Using reference TRBV19 and TRBJ1-2 for the parts outside the CDR3, the full variable domain is DGGITQSPKYLFRKEGQNVTLSCEQNLNHDAMYWYRQDPGQGLRLIYYSQIVNDFQKGDIAEGYSVSREKKESFPLTVTSAQKNPTAFYLCASSIDRYHGYPFGSGTRLTVV.